What follows are 31 T cell receptor beta chains derived from one specimen sequenced in a study of T cells in Graves' hyperthyroidism and ophthalmopathy. What was amplified from RNA transcripts were TCR beta CDR3 regions. Primed by the HTBI set, a first-round RT-PCR was run on the TCR CDR3. TCRdb recomputed calls from the multiplex PCR reads with MiXCR, one row per CDR3 protein. The sample consists of under 350,000 distinct CDR3 sequences, 21% of them appearing once. The sample was blood. These receptors all stem from a woman in her forties or fifties with Graves' hyperthyroidism.

This clonotype was seen many times. The V call is TRBV5-1, the J call TRBJ2-1; TRBD2 agrees at 9 bases. Trimming cost V 5 bases and J 0 bases; bases outside gene matches: 0. The CDR3 runs 14 residues. CDR1 is SGHRS, CDR2 YFSETQ, per germline. The CDR3 coding sequence is TGCGCCAGCAGTAGCGGGAGCTCCTACAATGAGCAGTTCTTC. It is translated as CASSSGSSYNEQFF.

This clonotype was counted at least ten times. V usage is TRBV5-5 and J usage is TRBJ1-5; a possible D gene is TRBD1 (5 bases). CDR3 length: 15 amino acids. From germline, CDR1 is SGHKS and CDR2 YYEKEE (reference sequence). V was clipped by 4 bases and J by 4 bases, with 15 bases between them. CDR3 in DNA: TGTGCCAGCAGCCGTATCGGGGGGTTGAATCAGCCCCAGCATTTT. It translates to CASSRIGGLNQPQHF.

This clonotype was seen ten or more times. The chain joins TRBV24-1 to TRBJ1-6; D possibly corresponds to TRBD1 (5 bases). Germline V gives CDR1 KGHDR, CDR2 SFDVKD. V dropped 3 bases and J dropped 6 bases, with 8 bases sitting between them. This CDR3 spans 14 amino acids. The CDR3 loop reads CATSDRTSNSPLHF. CDR3 nucleotides: TGTGCCACCAGTGATCGGACAAGTAATTCACCCCTCCACTTT.

This clonotype was seen ten or more times. This chain joins TRBV12-3 or TRBV12-4 and TRBJ2-2; 12 bases fit TRBD2. The CDR3 spans 17 residues. J was trimmed by 1 base and V by 2 bases; bases with no gene match: 2. The CDR3 DNA reads TGTGCCAGCAGTTTAACGGGACTAGCGGGGAACACCGGGGAGCTGTTTTTT. Translating gives CASSLTGLAGNTGELFF.

This clonotype was detected ten times or more. The chain uses TRBV28 and TRBJ2-1, with TRBD2 matching over 12 bases. The CDR3 loop spans 15 amino acids. V dropped 6 bases and J dropped 8; count of bases not matched to a gene: 8. Germline CDR1 MDHEN, CDR2 SYDVKM. CDR3 residues: CASSLTSGRFYEQFF. The CDR3 nucleotides read TGTGCCAGCAGCTTAACTAGCGGGAGGTTCTATGAGCAGTTCTTC.

This clonotype has only a few counts. This sequence joins TRBV5-1 and TRBJ2-2; D is possibly TRBD1 (5 bases). Germline V gives CDR1 SGHRS, CDR2 YFSETQ. The CDR3 extends over 15 amino acids. Deletions cut 0 bases from V and 3 bases from J, with 9 bases between. This CDR3 reads CASSLVGPDTGELFF. The CDR3 DNA reads TGCGCCAGCAGCTTGGTGGGGCCGGACACCGGGGAGCTGTTTTTT.

This clonotype has ten or more counts. The chain is built from TRBV24-1 and TRBJ2-2; D unclear. This CDR3 has 12 amino acids. V lost 9 bases and J lost 2, with 6 bases in between. The germline V gene has CDR1 KGHDR and CDR2 SFDVKD. The DNA of the CDR3 is TGTGCCACCGGTCGAAACACCGGGGAGCTGTTTTTT. This sequence encodes CATGRNTGELFF.

This clonotype was detected many times. The CDR3 reads CASSSSGASYNEQFF. The CDR3 nucleotides are TGCGCCAGCAGCTCTAGCGGGGCCTCCTACAATGAGCAGTTCTTC. The rearrangement joins TRBV5-1 to TRBJ2-1; the match to TRBD2 covers 9 bases. CDR1 and CDR2 (germline): SGHRS, YFSETQ. The V segment lost 3 bases and the J segment 0 bases; nucleotides outside the gene matches: 1. This CDR3 has 15 residues.

This clonotype was recorded at least ten times. CDR3 region: CASSPTRGMGETQYF. CDR3 bases: TGTGCCAGCTCACCAACAAGAGGGATGGGAGAGACCCAGTACTTC. The J gene is TRBJ2-5, the V gene TRBV18; D is possibly TRBD2 (5 bases). The CDR3 consists of 15 residues. Deletions cut 2 bases from V and 4 bases from J, with 14 bases between. Per germline, CDR1 KGHSH and CDR2 LQKENI. Full variable domain (missing parts from reference TRBV18 and TRBJ2-5): NAGVMQNPRHLVRRRGQEARLRCSPMKGHSHVYWYRQLPEEGLKFMVYLQKENIIDESGMPKERFSAEFPKEGPSILRIQQVVRGDSAAYFCASSPTRGMGETQYFGPGTRLLVL.

This clonotype was recorded at least ten times. V gene TRBV10-3 combines with J gene TRBJ2-3; D is possibly TRBD2 (6 bases). Looked up from germline, CDR1 is ENHRY and CDR2 is SYGVKD. The CDR3 loop spans 17 amino acids. V was pared by 7 bases and J by 0 bases, with 20 bases between. DNA of the CDR3: TGTGCCATCAAACGCACCGGGGGACCCCAGAGCACAGATACGCAGTATTTT. Its translation: CAIKRTGGPQSTDTQYF.

This clonotype was detected ten times or more. The chain is built from TRBV2 and TRBJ1-1; D gene ambiguous. CDR1 and CDR2 from the germline V gene are SNHLY and FYNNEI. The CDR3 length is 16 residues. V lost 0 bases and J lost 0, with 11 bases in between. The CDR3 is CASSEALLRVNTEAFF. In DNA, the CDR3 is TGTGCCAGCAGTGAAGCGCTCCTGAGGGTGAACACTGAAGCTTTCTTT. Using reference TRBV2 and TRBJ1-1 for the parts outside the CDR3, the full variable domain is EPEVTQTPSHQVTQMGQEVILRCVPISNHLYFYWYRQILGQKVEFLVSFYNNEISEKSEIFDDQFSVERPDGSNFTLKIRSTKLEDSAMYFCASSEALLRVNTEAFFGQGTRLTVV.

This clonotype has ten or more counts. J is TRBJ1-3 and V is TRBV28; D not certain. V was pared by 6 bases and J by 0 bases, with 15 bases between. In germline, CDR1 is MDHEN, CDR2 SYDVKM. The CDR3 has 16 residues. CDR3 DNA sequence: TGTGCCAGCAGGAAGGGTTTCTCCCTCTCTGGAAACACCATATATTTT. Its translation: CASRKGFSLSGNTIYF.

The chain recombines TRBV5-1 with TRBJ1-2; perhaps TRBD1 as D (5 bases). Germline values: CDR1 SGHRS, CDR2 YFSETQ. V was cut by 5 bases and J by 7 bases, with 18 bases left in between. CDR3 length equals 14 residues. CDR3 nucleotide sequence: TGCGCCAGCAGTCCCGATGGGACGGTCATTGGCTACACCTTC. It codes for CASSPDGTVIGYTF.

There are many counts of this clonotype. V usage is TRBV7-9 and J usage is TRBJ2-1; 7 positions match TRBD1. Germline V gene data show CDR1 as SEHNR and CDR2 as FQNEAQ (reference sequence). The ends lost 0 bases at V and 8 bases at J; junction bases unmatched: 10. The CDR3 is made up of 16 amino acids. The CDR3 bases are TGTGCCAGCAGCTTAGCTAGACAGGGCGAGTGGGATGAGCAGTTCTTC. It is translated as CASSLARQGEWDEQFF.

Ten or more counts support this clonotype. The V and J genes are TRBV27 and TRBJ2-2; the D gene is possibly TRBD2 (5 bases). Germline CDR1 is MNHEY and CDR2 is SMNVEV (reference sequence). The CDR3 is 17 residues long. Trimming pared 6 bases from V and 4 bases from J, leaving 21 bases between. The CDR3 nucleotides read TGTGCCAGCAGCCCAAAGAGGCGGCTCCGGGGCACCGGGGAGCTGTTTTTT. This gives the protein CASSPKRRLRGTGELFF.

This clonotype was picked up many times. The chain is built from TRBV6-1 and TRBJ2-7; tentative D call: TRBD2 (6 bases). The germline CDR1 and CDR2 sequences are MNHNS and SASEGT. Trimming left V 5 bases short and J 0 bases short, with 14 bases between. The CDR3 is 15 residues long. CDR3 DNA: TGTGCCAGCAGTCCTTCATCGACTAGCTCCTACGAGCAGTACTTC. This sequence encodes CASSPSSTSSYEQYF.

The V gene is TRBV3-1, the J gene TRBJ2-5; no firm D call. The CDR3 extends over 16 amino acids. Germline V gene lookup returns CDR1 LGHDT and CDR2 YNNKEL (reference sequence). Trimming took 5 bases from V and 2 from J, leaving 18 bases between them. The CDR3 DNA follows: TGTGCCAGCAGCTTAGCTTATGCAGAGGAACAAGAGACCCAGTACTTC. It specifies CASSLAYAEEQETQYF.

In its sample, this clonotype was seen many times. This chain connects TRBV12-3 or TRBV12-4 to TRBJ1-2, with TRBD1 matching over 8 bases. Trimming took 1 base from V and 6 from J; bases not matched to a gene: 7. CDR3 length: 15 amino acids. Written as DNA, the CDR3 is TGTGCCAGCAGTTTAGTACAGGGGGGGGGGCATGGCTACACCTTC. Translation: CASSLVQGGGHGYTF.

This clonotype showed up many times. The rearrangement joins TRBV3-1 to TRBJ2-1; D not resolved. Germline V lookup: CDR1 LGHDT, CDR2 YNNKEL (reference sequence). The CDR3 runs 13 residues. V dropped 1 base and J dropped 4 bases, with 5 bases sitting between them. Written as DNA, the CDR3 is TGTGCCAGCAGCCAAGTAGGTTACAATGAGCAGTTCTTC. It yields the protein CASSQVGYNEQFF.

Ten or more counts support this clonotype. This chain joins TRBV20-1 and TRBJ1-2, with 10 positions matching TRBD1. V dropped 1 base and J dropped 6; count of bases not matched to a gene: 2. The CDR3 loop spans 13 amino acids. In germline, CDR1 is DFQATT, CDR2 SNEGSKA (reference sequence). The CDR3 nucleotides read TGCAGTGCTAGAGGGACAGGGGGGCATGGCTACACCTTC. This codes for CSARGTGGHGYTF.

This clonotype has ten or more counts. This sequence joins TRBV7-8 and TRBJ2-1; the match to TRBD2 covers 9 bases. The J segment lost 6 bases and the V segment lost 1 base, leaving 7 bases of the junction unmatched. This CDR3 contains 16 residues. Per the germline V gene, CDR1 is SGHVS and CDR2 is FQNEAQ. The CDR3 loop reads CASSLEGTSSSNEQFF. The CDR3 DNA reads TGTGCCAGCAGCTTAGAAGGGACTAGCTCTTCCAATGAGCAGTTCTTC. Together with reference TRBV7-8 and TRBJ2-1, the CDR3 gives the full variable domain: GAGVSQSPRYKVAKRGQDVALRCDPISGHVSLFWYQQALGQGPEFLTYFQNEAQLDKSGLPSDRFFAERPEGSVSTLKIQRTQQEDSAVYLCASSLEGTSSSNEQFFGPGTRLTVL.

This chain connects TRBV20-1 to TRBJ1-2, with TRBD1 matching 7 bases. CDR1 and CDR2 (germline): DFQATT, SNEGSKA (reference sequence). The length of the CDR3 is 12 residues. V lost 1 base and J lost 6; bases outside the gene matches: 2. The CDR3 is CSARGQGDGYTF. CDR3 in DNA: TGCAGTGCTAGAGGGCAGGGGGATGGCTACACCTTC.

Here the CDR3 reads CSARGRRDPGNTIYF. The CDR3 DNA reads TGCAGTGCTAGAGGGCGGAGGGATCCTGGAAACACCATATATTTT. This chain connects TRBV20-1 to TRBJ1-3; D gene ambiguous. Per the germline V gene, CDR1 is DFQATT and CDR2 is SNEGSKA (reference sequence). CDR3 size: 15 residues. V lost 1 base and J 2 bases, leaving 12 bases between the germline ends.

This clonotype showed up just once. The chain joins TRBV11-2 to TRBJ1-2, with TRBD1 as a possible D gene (5 bases). This CDR3 is built from 15 residues. Between the trimmed V and J ends, which lost 4 bases and 4 bases, there was a span of 16 bases. Germline V gene lookup returns CDR1 SGHAT and CDR2 FQNNGV. In DNA, the CDR3 is TGTGCCAGCAGCTCCCGAATCGGGACGGTCTATGGCTACACCTTC. This gives the protein CASSSRIGTVYGYTF.

This clonotype was seen ten or more times. This chain links TRBV20-1 with TRBJ2-5; D is possibly TRBD1 or TRBD2 (6 bases each). The V gene's germline CDR1 is DFQATT and CDR2 SNEGSKA (reference sequence). The length of the CDR3 is 13 residues. V shed 4 bases and J shed 0 bases, with 9 bases lying between them. The CDR3 DNA is TGCAGTGCTAAAGGGGGGTACCAAGAGACCCAGTACTTC. Translation gives CSAKGGYQETQYF.

This clonotype was observed many times. This rearrangement joins TRBV2 to TRBJ2-2; the D is unclear. Germline CDR1 and CDR2: SNHLY and FYNNEI. Between the trimmed V and J ends, which lost 6 bases and 6 bases, there was a span of 14 bases. This CDR3 has 14 amino acids. The CDR3 DNA sequence: TGTGCCAGCAGCGAGGACCTTCCCGCCGGGGAGCTGTTTTTT. Translation gives CASSEDLPAGELFF.

This clonotype was counted a few times. Just one base apart from a much larger clone, this may be a read error. V usage is TRBV11-2 and J usage is TRBJ2-5, with a weak D call TRBD2 (6 bases). This CDR3 contains 14 residues. In germline, CDR1 is SGHAT, CDR2 FQNNGV. CDR3 loop: CVSSLGTAQMAQYF. The DNA of the CDR3 is TGTGTCAGCAGCTTAGGGACTGCGCAGATGGCCCAGTACTTC.

J is TRBJ1-2 and V is TRBV30; TRBD1 aligns across 7 bases. The CDR3 has 14 residues. The germline CDR1 and CDR2 sequences are GTSNPN and SVGIG (reference sequence). V gave up 3 bases and J gave up 2 bases; unmatched junction bases: 6. CDR3 in amino acids: CAWSGGRGNYGYTF. CDR3 coding DNA: TGTGCCTGGAGCGGGGGCAGGGGGAACTATGGCTACACCTTC.

The table lists this clonotype with many counts. V and J are TRBV28 and TRBJ1-1; D is unclear. The CDR3 has 12 amino acids. The germline V gene has CDR1 MDHEN and CDR2 SYDVKM. V was cut by 8 bases and J by 1 base, with 8 bases left in between. The CDR3 sequence: CASWGANTEAFF. The CDR3, as DNA: TGTGCCAGCTGGGGAGCGAACACTGAAGCTTTCTTT. Full variable domain (remainder filled in from reference TRBV28 and TRBJ1-1): DVKVTQSSRYLVKRTGEKVFLECVQDMDHENMFWYRQDPGLGLRLIYFSYDVKMKEKGDIPEGYSVSREKKERFSLILESASTNQTSMYLCASWGANTEAFFGQGTRLTVV.

This clonotype was seen at least ten times. J is TRBJ2-1 and V is TRBV7-9, with 10 bases fitting TRBD2. This CDR3 comprises 16 residues. Losses at the gene ends were 2 bases for V and 4 bases for J; bases not matched to a gene: 5. CDR1 and CDR2 (germline): SEHNR, FQNEAQ (reference sequence). The CDR3, as DNA: TGTGCCAGCAGCTTATCAAGGACTAGCGGTTACAATGAGCAGTTCTTC. Its translation is CASSLSRTSGYNEQFF.

This clonotype was counted ten times or more. CDR3 nucleotides: TGTGCCTGGACAGGGAGCACAGATACGCAGTATTTT. It specifies CAWTGSTDTQYF. V gene TRBV30 combines with J gene TRBJ2-3; a possible D gene is TRBD1 (5 bases). Germline V gives CDR1 GTSNPN, CDR2 SVGIG (reference sequence). This CDR3 contains 12 residues. Trimming shortened V by 4 bases and J by 0 bases, and 5 bases separated the two germline ends. Drawing the rest from reference TRBV30 and TRBJ2-3, the complete variable domain is SQTIHQWPATLVQPVGSPLSLECTVEGTSNPNLYWYRQAAGRGLQLLFYSVGIGQISSEVPQNLSASRPQDRQFILSSKKLLLSDSGFYLCAWTGSTDTQYFGPGTRLTVL.